This T cell receptor beta chain is from a study of blood T cell repertoires in COVID-19. Assay: immunoSEQ multiplex PCR; the TCRdb copy retains only in-frame clones and omits some. This sample has 65,000 or so clones, with 70% to 85% found just once. CDR3 size: 12 residues. With 7 bases removed from V and 4 bases from J, the gap between germline ends came to 8 bases. This clonotype was obtained from a man aged 55 to 69 with acute or convalescent COVID-19. Sequenced: peripheral blood. V usage is TRBV12-3 or TRBV12-4 and J usage is TRBJ1-3; D remains ambiguous. The CDR3 reads CASKLLGNTIYF. In DNA form, the CDR3 reads TGTGCCAGCAAATTACTAGGAAACACCATATATTTT.